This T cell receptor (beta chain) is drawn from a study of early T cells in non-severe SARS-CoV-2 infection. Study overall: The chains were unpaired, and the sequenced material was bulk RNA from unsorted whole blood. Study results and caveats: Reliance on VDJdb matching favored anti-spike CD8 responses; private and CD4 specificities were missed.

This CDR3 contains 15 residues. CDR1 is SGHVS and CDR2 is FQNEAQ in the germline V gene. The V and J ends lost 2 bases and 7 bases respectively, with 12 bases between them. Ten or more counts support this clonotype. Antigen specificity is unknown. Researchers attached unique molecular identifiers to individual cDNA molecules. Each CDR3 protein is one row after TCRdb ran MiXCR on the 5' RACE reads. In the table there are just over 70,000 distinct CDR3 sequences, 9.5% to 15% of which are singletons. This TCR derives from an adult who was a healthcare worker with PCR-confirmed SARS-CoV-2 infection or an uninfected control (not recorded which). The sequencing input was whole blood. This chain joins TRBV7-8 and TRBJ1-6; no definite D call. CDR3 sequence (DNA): TGTGCCAGCAGCTTAAGAGGACGGGAAAATTCACCCCTCCACTTT. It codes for CASSLRGRENSPLHF. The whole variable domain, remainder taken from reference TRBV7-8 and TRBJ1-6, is GAGVSQSPRYKVAKRGQDVALRCDPISGHVSLFWYQQALGQGPEFLTYFQNEAQLDKSGLPSDRFFAERPEGSVSTLKIQRTQQEDSAVYLCASSLRGRENSPLHFGNGTRLTVT.